The next 9 T cell receptor beta chains were all read from a single sample in a study of CD8 T cells in ankylosing spondylitis. TCRdb re-derived calls from the 5' RACE reads in MiXCR, one entry per CDR3 protein. The data contain around 320,000 distinct CDR3 sequences, around 20% of them seen just once; the ten biggest clones take up roughly 3.4%. Sequencing was done on a sample of blood, either unsorted or a sorted T cell fraction (not recorded which). These receptors came from a female donor with ankylosing spondylitis or in good health (not recorded which).

This clonotype was seen at least ten times. CDR3 amino acids: CAISDEGTFNQPQHF. CDR3 in DNA: TGTGCCATCAGTGATGAGGGGACTTTCAATCAGCCCCAGCATTTT. The chain carries TRBV10-3 and TRBJ1-5; a possible D gene is TRBD1 (5 bases). CDR1 ENHRY and CDR2 SYGVKD come from the germline V gene. Trimming pared 3 bases from V and 3 bases from J, leaving 12 bases between. The CDR3 covers 15 residues.

In its sample, this clonotype was seen a few times. This rearrangement joins TRBV6-1 to TRBJ2-3; 9 nucleotides line up with TRBD2. This CDR3 is 14 amino acids long. The germline gives CDR1 MNHNS, CDR2 SASEGT. With V trimmed by 5 bases and J by 4 bases, 4 bases remained unmatched. Here the CDR3 reads CASSLAGRPDTQYF. In DNA form, the CDR3 reads TGTGCCAGCAGTCTAGCGGGGAGGCCAGATACGCAGTATTTT.

This clonotype has only one observation. CDR3: CAISPLGGYTF. The CDR3 nucleotides are TGTGCCATCAGTCCGCTGGGGGGCTACACCTTC. This chain uses TRBV10-3 with TRBJ1-2; unclear D gene. Per the germline V gene, CDR1 is ENHRY and CDR2 is SYGVKD. Trimming pared 5 bases from V and 8 bases from J, leaving 9 bases between. CDR3 length: 11 amino acids.

This clonotype was seen a few times. V usage is TRBV14 and J usage is TRBJ2-3; 9 nucleotides align to TRBD2. Germline CDR1 and CDR2: SGHDN and FVKESK. Trimming cost V 3 bases and J 7 bases; bases outside gene matches: 8. CDR3 size: 15 residues. The CDR3 spells CASSQDLAGSHTQYF. CDR3 nucleotides: TGTGCCAGCAGCCAGGATCTAGCGGGAAGTCATACGCAGTATTTT.

This clonotype was picked up a small number of times. This rearrangement joins TRBV6-1 to TRBJ2-7, with 9 bases fitting TRBD1. There are 14 residues in the CDR3. Germline CDR1 MNHNS, CDR2 SASEGT. V shed 7 bases, J shed 7 bases, and the junction held 11 bases outside the gene matches. CDR3 coding DNA: TGTGCCAGCATCCCGGGACAGGGTTATCAAGAGCAGTACTTC. Residues: CASIPGQGYQEQYF.

This clonotype was detected only a few times. The chain joins TRBV6-6 to TRBJ2-1, with TRBD2 matching 9 bases. After removal of 2 bases from V and 0 bases from J, the junction contained 5 bases not matched to a gene. Per germline, CDR1 MNHNY and CDR2 SVGAGI (reference sequence). This CDR3 comprises 17 residues. The CDR3 bases are TGTGCCAGCAGTTACCCGGCGGGAGGGAGCTCCTACAATGAGCAGTTCTTC. This sequence encodes CASSYPAGGSSYNEQFF.

The chain employs TRBV4-1 and TRBJ1-5; D is unclear. Trimming cost V 0 bases and J 6 bases, with 18 bases left between them. Per the germline V gene, CDR1 is MGHRA and CDR2 is YSYEKL. The CDR3 totals 17 residues. DNA for the CDR3: TGCGCCAGCAGCCAAGAAATCCAAGGAGGCGCCGGTCAGCCCCAGCATTTT. Its protein is CASSQEIQGGAGQPQHF.

The chain couples TRBV12-3 or TRBV12-4 to TRBJ2-2; D unresolved. This CDR3 has 12 residues. V lost 4 bases to trimming and J lost 7 bases, with 7 bases between them. In DNA, the CDR3 is TGTGCCAGCAGTTCGAATATCGGGGAGCTGTTTTTT. It specifies CASSSNIGELFF.

This clonotype has at least ten counts. The gene calls are TRBV20-1 and TRBJ1-4, with 9 bases lining up with TRBD1. Trimming took 0 bases from V and 5 from J; bases not matched to a gene: 4. Germline V CDR1 and CDR2: DFQATT, SNEGSKA (reference sequence). The CDR3 sequence is 15 residues long. CDR3 nucleotides: TGCAGTGCTAGAGAAGCCGGGACAGGGAATGAAAAACTGTTTTTT. Residues: CSAREAGTGNEKLFF.